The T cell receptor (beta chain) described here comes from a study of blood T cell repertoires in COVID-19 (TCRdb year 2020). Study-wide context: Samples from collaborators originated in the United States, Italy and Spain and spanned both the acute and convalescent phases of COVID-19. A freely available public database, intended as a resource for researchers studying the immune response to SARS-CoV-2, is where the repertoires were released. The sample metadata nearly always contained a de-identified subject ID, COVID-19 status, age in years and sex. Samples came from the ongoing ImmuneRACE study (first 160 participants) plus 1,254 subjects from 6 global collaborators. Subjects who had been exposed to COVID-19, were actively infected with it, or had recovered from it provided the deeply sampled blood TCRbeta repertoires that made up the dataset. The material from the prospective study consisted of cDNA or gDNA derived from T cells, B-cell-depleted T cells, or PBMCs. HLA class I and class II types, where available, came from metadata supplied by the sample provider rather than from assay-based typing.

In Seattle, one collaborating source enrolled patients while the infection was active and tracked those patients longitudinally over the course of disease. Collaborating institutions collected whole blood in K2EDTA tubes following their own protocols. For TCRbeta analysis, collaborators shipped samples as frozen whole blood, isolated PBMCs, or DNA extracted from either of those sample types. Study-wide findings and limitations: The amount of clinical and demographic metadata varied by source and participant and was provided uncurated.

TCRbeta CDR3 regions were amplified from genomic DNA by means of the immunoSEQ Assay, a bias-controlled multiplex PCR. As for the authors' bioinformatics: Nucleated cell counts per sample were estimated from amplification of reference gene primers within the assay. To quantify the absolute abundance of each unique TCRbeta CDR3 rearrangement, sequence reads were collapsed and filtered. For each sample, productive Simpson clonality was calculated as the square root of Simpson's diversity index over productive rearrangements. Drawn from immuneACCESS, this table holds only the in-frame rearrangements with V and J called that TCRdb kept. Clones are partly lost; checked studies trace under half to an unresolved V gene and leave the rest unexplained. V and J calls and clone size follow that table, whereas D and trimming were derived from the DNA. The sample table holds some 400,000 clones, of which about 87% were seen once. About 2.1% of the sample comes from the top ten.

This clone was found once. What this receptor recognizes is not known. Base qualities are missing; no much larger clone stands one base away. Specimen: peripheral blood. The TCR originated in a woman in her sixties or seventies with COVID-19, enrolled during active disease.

The CDR3 corresponds to CATKLGGSYNEQFF. The DNA reads TGTGCCACCAAGTTGGGGGGCTCCTACAATGAGCAGTTCTTC. The V and J segments used are TRBV18 and TRBJ2-1; TRBD2 is a weak D gene call, 6 bases matching. The cysteine opens and the phenylalanine closes a CDR3 of 14 amino acids. Only the CDR3 portion is preserved as DNA: 42 bases, with reading frame beginning at the first base. Taken from the germline V gene, the CDR1 and CDR2 loops are KGHSH and LQKENI. V is reduced by 10 bases and J by 0 bases, leaving a spacing of 13 bases between them. With all but the CDR3 taken from the reference TRBV18 and TRBJ2-1 genes, the full variable domain is: NAGVMQNPRHLVRRRGQEARLRCSPMKGHSHVYWYRQLPEEGLKFMVYLQKENIIDESGMPKERFSAEFPKEGPSILRIQQVVRGDSAAYFCATKLGGSYNEQFFGPGTRLTVL.